The entry below describes one T cell receptor beta chain. Its antigen is unidentified. The CDR3 length is 15 residues. CDR1 and CDR2 from the germline V gene are SGHVS and FQNEAQ. The V gene end was trimmed by 4 bases and the J gene end by 0 bases; junction bases not matched to a gene: 6. Only in-frame clones appear in the TCRdb table, and some are missing; sequencing was by immunoSEQ multiplex PCR. The repertoire has 10,000 or so clones, about 80% of them found once; the top ten carry approximately 0.8%. This specimen comes from a study of follicular helper T cells after annual influenza vaccination. Overall study context: Blood was drawn on days 0, 7 and 28 after vaccination. General study findings and limits: For non-cTfh compartments, undersampling could not be ruled out. Only about 9.5-22% of analyzed cells yielded productive TCRB sequences.

Time point given: 2014-2015 season, 7 days after vaccination. V is TRBV7-8 and J is TRBJ2-7; 7 nucleotides line up with TRBD1. The specimen was CXCR5- memory CD4+ T cells sorted from blood, collected 7 days after influenza vaccination. The clonotype comes from an adult who received the influenza vaccine. CDR3 region: CASSSGGMPSYEQYF. The CDR3 DNA follows: TGTGCCAGCAGCTCAGGGGGTATGCCCTCCTACGAGCAGTACTTC.